This entry lists 8 T cell receptor beta chains sequenced from one sample in a study of T cells after yellow fever vaccination. TCRdb processed the 5' RACE reads anew with MiXCR; each CDR3 protein has one entry. This sample has 450,000 to 600,000 distinct CDR3 sequences, with about 17% found just once. Sequenced material: PBMCs, taken about 5 days after the first yellow fever vaccination. These receptors were taken from a young man who received the YFV17D yellow fever vaccine.

The sample holds a few counts of this clonotype. The rearrangement uses TRBV20-1 and TRBJ2-2, with a possible D match to TRBD1 (5 bases). CDR3 size: 15 residues. V dropped 0 bases and J dropped 6 bases, with 14 bases sitting between them. The germline V gene has CDR1 DFQATT and CDR2 SNEGSKA (reference sequence). CDR3 coding DNA: TGCAGTGCTAGAGATACAATTGGGGCTCCCGGGGAGCTGTTTTTT. Its translation: CSARDTIGAPGELFF.

This clonotype turned up a few times. The chain uses TRBV14 and TRBJ2-3, with D unresolved. Germline assignment: CDR1 SGHDN and CDR2 FVKESK. The CDR3 spans 15 residues. Trimming stripped 1 base from V and 0 bases from J, with 8 bases between. CDR3 sequence reads: CASSQGVTSTDTQYF. The CDR3 DNA reads as TGTGCCAGCAGCCAAGGGGTAACTAGCACAGATACGCAGTATTTT.

The rearrangement uses TRBV5-1 and TRBJ2-1; unclear D gene. Trimming cost V 2 bases and J 3 bases, with 9 bases left between them. In germline, CDR1 is SGHRS, CDR2 YFSETQ. This CDR3 spans 14 amino acids. The chain's CDR3 is CASSFYGDYNEQFF. The CDR3 nucleotides are TGCGCCAGCAGCTTCTACGGAGACTACAATGAGCAGTTCTTC.

This clonotype was observed a handful of times. The chain uses TRBV6-2 or TRBV6-3 and TRBJ2-7; 7 bases match TRBD1. This CDR3 is 12 amino acids long. Germline V gives CDR1 MNHEY, CDR2 SVGEGT. The trim removed 6 bases at V and 6 bases at J, leaving 5 bases unmatched. This CDR3 is CASSQTGFEQYV. Written as DNA, the CDR3 is TGTGCCAGCAGCCAGACAGGGTTCGAGCAGTACGTC.

The genes are TRBV6-5 and TRBJ1-1; no firm D call. V lost 4 bases and J 1 base, leaving 10 bases between the germline ends. The CDR3 consists of 14 residues. From germline, CDR1 is MNHEY and CDR2 SVGAGI. CDR3 nucleotide sequence: TGTGCCAGCAGTTTACAGAGGGCGAACACTGAAGCTTTCTTT. Its translation is CASSLQRANTEAFF.

Only a few counts were recorded for this clonotype. V is TRBV18 and J is TRBJ2-3; a weak D match, TRBD2 (5 bases). The CDR3 totals 19 residues. The V end was cut by 2 bases, the J end by 0 bases, with 21 bases between. Germline CDR1 and CDR2: KGHSH and LQKENI. CDR3: CASSPSGVDTRDSTDTQYF. The CDR3 DNA sequence: TGTGCCAGCTCACCAAGTGGGGTCGACACGAGGGATAGCACAGATACGCAGTATTTT.

This clonotype was found a few times. The chain links TRBV6-1 to TRBJ2-3; 8 bases fit TRBD1. Germline V lookup: CDR1 MNHNS, CDR2 SASEGT. There are 16 residues in the CDR3. Trimming at V came to 4 bases and at J to 3 bases, leaving 9 bases not matched to a gene. CDR3 in amino acids: CASSVGQGGGTDTQYF. CDR3 nucleotides: TGTGCCAGCAGTGTAGGACAGGGTGGAGGGACAGATACGCAGTATTTT.

This clonotype was detected a few times. The chain is built from TRBV28 and TRBJ1-1; TRBD1 matches at 7 bases. The V and J ends lost 5 bases and 5 bases, in that order; junction bases with no gene match: 11. This CDR3 comprises 15 residues. Per the germline V gene, CDR1 is MDHEN and CDR2 is SYDVKM. CDR3 bases: TGTGCCAGCAGTGGGCCAGGGGGTTCGGGAACTGAAGCTTTCTTT. Amino acids: CASSGPGGSGTEAFF.